This TCR beta chain was identified during a study of a mutant IDH1 vaccine in newly diagnosed glioma. Sequenced by immunoSEQ multiplex PCR; TCRdb stores in-frame clones only, minus some. The table includes tens of thousands of clones, around 70% detected once. This clone was observed a single time. Its antigen is unknown. The time point: week 11, during vaccination. Topical imiquimod accompanied each vaccine dose, which consisted of 300 ug of mutant IDH1 20-mer peptide. V shed 0 bases and J 2 bases; nucleotides not matched to a gene: 10. The CDR3 totals 16 residues. Per germline, CDR1 GTSNPN and CDR2 SVGIG (reference sequence).

The origin of this receptor is a man younger than 35 with glioma. Some clones in this sample may be carry-over from other donors' samples. This sample comprised peripheral blood mononuclear cells (PBMCs), obtained from a glioma patient whose treatment included an IDH1 peptide vaccine. The chain links TRBV30 to TRBJ2-7, with 7 bases lining up with TRBD1. The CDR3 region has the DNA TGTGCCTGGAGTGTACGCGCGGACAGGTTTCCCTACGAGCAGTACTTC. Its protein is CAWSVRADRFPYEQYF. Full variable domain (missing parts from reference TRBV30 and TRBJ2-7): SQTIHQWPATLVQPVGSPLSLECTVEGTSNPNLYWYRQAAGRGLQLLFYSVGIGQISSEVPQNLSASRPQDRQFILSSKKLLLSDSGFYLCAWSVRADRFPYEQYFGPGTRLTVT.